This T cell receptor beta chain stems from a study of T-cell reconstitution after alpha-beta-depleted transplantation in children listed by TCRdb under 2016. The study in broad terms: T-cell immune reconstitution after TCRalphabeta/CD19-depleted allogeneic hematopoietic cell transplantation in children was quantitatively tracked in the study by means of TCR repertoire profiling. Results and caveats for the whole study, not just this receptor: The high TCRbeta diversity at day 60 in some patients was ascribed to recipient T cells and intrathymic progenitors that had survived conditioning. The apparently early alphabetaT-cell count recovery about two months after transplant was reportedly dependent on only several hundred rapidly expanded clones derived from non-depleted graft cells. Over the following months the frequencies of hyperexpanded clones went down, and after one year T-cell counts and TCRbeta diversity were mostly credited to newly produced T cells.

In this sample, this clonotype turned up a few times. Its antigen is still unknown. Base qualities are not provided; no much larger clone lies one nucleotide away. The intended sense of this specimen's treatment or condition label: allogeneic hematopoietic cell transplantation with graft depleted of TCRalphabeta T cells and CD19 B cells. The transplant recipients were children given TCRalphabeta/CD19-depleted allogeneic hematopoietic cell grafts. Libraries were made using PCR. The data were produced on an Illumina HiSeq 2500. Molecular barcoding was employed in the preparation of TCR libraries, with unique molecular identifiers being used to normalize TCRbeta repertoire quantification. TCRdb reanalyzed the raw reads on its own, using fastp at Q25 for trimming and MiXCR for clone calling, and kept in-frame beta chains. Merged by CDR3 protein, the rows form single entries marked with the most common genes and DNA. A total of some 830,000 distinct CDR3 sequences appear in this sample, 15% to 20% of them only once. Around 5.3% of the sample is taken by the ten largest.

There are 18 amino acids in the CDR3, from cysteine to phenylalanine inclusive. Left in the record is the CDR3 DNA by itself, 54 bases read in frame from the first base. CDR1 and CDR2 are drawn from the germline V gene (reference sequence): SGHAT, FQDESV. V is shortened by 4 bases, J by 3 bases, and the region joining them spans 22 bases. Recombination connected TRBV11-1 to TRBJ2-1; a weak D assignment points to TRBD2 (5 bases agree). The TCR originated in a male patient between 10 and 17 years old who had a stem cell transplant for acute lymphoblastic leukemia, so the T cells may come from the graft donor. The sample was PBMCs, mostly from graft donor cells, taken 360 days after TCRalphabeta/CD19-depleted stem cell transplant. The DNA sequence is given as TGTGCCAGCAGCTCAACCCACGTTCGGGGAACTAACTACAATGAGCAGTTCTTC. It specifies CASSSTHVRGTNYNEQFF. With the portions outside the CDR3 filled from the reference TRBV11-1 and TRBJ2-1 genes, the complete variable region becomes EAEVAQSPRYKITEKSQAVAFWCDPISGHATLYWYRQILGQGPELLVQFQDESVVDDSQLPKDRFSAERLKGVDSTLKIQPAELGDSAMYLCASSSTHVRGTNYNEQFFGPGTRLTVL.